This TCR beta chain was sequenced for a study of human T cells and chemical hapten exposure. This clonotype was detected ten times or more. Total RNA was extracted from unfractionated whole blood. Attachment of unique molecular identifiers to individual cDNA molecules was performed in the library. TCRdb itself ran the 5' RACE reads through MiXCR, one entry per CDR3 protein. The sample lists under 85,000 distinct CDR3 sequences; roughly 8% were seen once. Per the germline V gene, CDR1 is SGHRS and CDR2 is YFSETQ. With V trimmed by 0 bases and J by 4 bases, 5 bases remained unmatched. The CDR3 is made up of 15 amino acids.

The V and J genes are TRBV5-1 and TRBJ2-7, with 9 bases identical to TRBD1. This TCR derives from a male donor in good health. CDR3 nucleotide sequence: TGCGCCAGCAGCTTGGCTCCGGGACAGGGATACGAGCAGTACTTC. Protein sequence: CASSLAPGQGYEQYF.